Listed below are T cell receptor beta chains from one sample, sequenced in a study of blood T cell repertoires in COVID-19. Using immunoSEQ multiplex PCR, the repertoire was profiled, and TCRdb retains in-frame clones only, with some absent. The data show some 270,000 clones, approximately 89% seen once. The sample was PBMCs or T cells enriched from blood (not recorded which). These receptors came from a man aged 35 to 55 who had been exposed to COVID-19. The CDR3 runs from the conserved cysteine through the conserved F or W. Each record gives: D gene, clone size, V gene, J gene, CDR3 DNA, CDR3 protein. A D gene is named only where the DNA matches it firmly. Clone size is shown for a subset of rows, as once, few, many or a class of expanded clone.

.	.	TRBV11-2	TRBJ2-7	TGTGCCAGCAGCCGCTCGGGACTCTCCTACGAGCAGTACTTC	CASSRSGLSYEQYF
TRBD2	once	TRBV19	TRBJ2-3	TGTGCCAGTAGTATTAGGGGACTAGCGGCAGATACGCAGTATTTT	CASSIRGLAADTQYF
TRBD2	.	TRBV11-2	TRBJ2-2	TGTGCCAGCAGCCTTCGGACTAGCGGGAACAGCGGGGAGCTGTTTTTT	CASSLRTSGNSGELFF
TRBD1	.	TRBV7-9	TRBJ1-1	TGTGCCAGCAGCAAAGACAGGGTGGCTGAAGCTTTCTTT	CASSKDRVAEAFF
TRBD1	.	TRBV29-1	TRBJ2-6	TGCAGCGTTGAAGACTCACCTCCGGGACAGGGCCCAATTGGGGCCAACGTCCTGACTTTC	CSVEDSPPGQGPIGANVLTF
TRBD1	.	TRBV5-1	TRBJ2-7	TGCGCCAGCAGCTTGGAGACAGGGGGCTCCTACGAGCAGTACTTC	CASSLETGGSYEQYF
.	.	TRBV3-1/TRBV3-2	TRBJ1-1	TGTGCCAGCAGCCTTCGAAAGATGAGCACTGAAGCTTTCTTT	CASSLRKMSTEAFF
.	.	TRBV3-1/TRBV3-2	TRBJ2-6	TGTGCCAGCAGCCAAAGAGGATCTGGGGCCAACGTCCTGACTTTC	CASSQRGSGANVLTF
.	.	TRBV2	TRBJ1-1	TGTGCCAGCAGTCCCGCGGGGGGTCCCCACACTGAAGCTTTCTTT	CASSPAGGPHTEAFF
TRBD1	.	TRBV14	TRBJ1-2	TGTGCCAGCAGCCGTGATTTGGGCGAAAGGGACAGGGGAATTGGCTACACCTTC	CASSRDLGERDRGIGYTF
TRBD2	.	TRBV7-8	TRBJ2-7	TGTGCCAGCAGCTTAGAGGCTAGCGGGAGGAGCTCCTACGAGCAGTACTTC	CASSLEASGRSSYEQYF
.	.	TRBV27	TRBJ1-5	TGTGCCAGCAGTTTGAGTGTGGGGGGTCAGCCCCAGCATTTT	CASSLSVGGQPQHF
TRBD1	.	TRBV5-1	TRBJ1-1	TGCGCCAGCAGAAGGACAGGGATAATGAACACTGAAGCTTTCTTT	CASRRTGIMNTEAFF
TRBD1	.	TRBV28	TRBJ2-7	TGTGCCAGCAGGGGACAGGGATCCTACGAGCAGTACTTC	CASRGQGSYEQYF
TRBD2	.	TRBV24-1	TRBJ2-2	TGTGCCACCCAGCGGGGCATCACCGGGGAGCTGTTTTTT	CATQRGITGELFF
TRBD2	.	TRBV7-3	TRBJ2-2	TGTGCCAGCAGCTCCAACCGGGGGGACACCGGGGAGCTGTTTTTT	CASSSNRGDTGELFF
.	.	TRBV6-2/TRBV6-3	TRBJ2-2	TGTGCCAGCAGTTATTTACAGTCGAACACCGGGGAGCTGTTTTTT	CASSYLQSNTGELFF
TRBD2	.	TRBV29-1	TRBJ2-3	TGCAGCGTTCAGGGACTAGCGGGAAACACAGATACGCAGTATTTT	CSVQGLAGNTDTQYF
.	once	TRBV18	TRBJ1-1	TGTGCCAGCTCACCAGATTCAGGGTACGCTGAAGCTTTCTTT	CASSPDSGYAEAFF
TRBD1	.	TRBV27	TRBJ2-7	TGTGCCAGCCGATTGACGCAGGGGGCTGTATACGAGCAGTACTTC	CASRLTQGAVYEQYF
TRBD1	.	TRBV5-4	TRBJ2-2	TGTGCCAGCAGCCCCCGGGACAGGGGGAACACCGGGGAGCTGTTTTTT	CASSPRDRGNTGELFF
TRBD2	once	TRBV5-1	TRBJ2-1	TGCGCCAGCAGCTGGGTAGCGGGAGACAATGAGCAGTTCTTC	CASSWVAGDNEQFF
TRBD1	.	TRBV28	TRBJ1-2	TGTGCCAGCAACCCGGCGACAGGGGGAACCTATGGCTACACCTTC	CASNPATGGTYGYTF
.	.	TRBV28	TRBJ2-7	TGTGCCAGCAGTTTTTACAGGACCTACGAGCAGTACTTC	CASSFYRTYEQYF
.	.	TRBV28	TRBJ1-2	TGTGCCAGCAGCACAGGCGACGTTCTAGGCTACACCTTC	CASSTGDVLGYTF
TRBD1	once	TRBV12-3/TRBV12-4	TRBJ1-4	TGTGCCAGCAGCGGACAGGGTGAAAAACTGTTTTTT	CASSGQGEKLFF
.	.	TRBV18	TRBJ1-2	TGTGCCAGCTCACCACAGGCGGGGAGGGCCTATGGCTACACCTTC	CASSPQAGRAYGYTF
.	.	TRBV30	TRBJ1-6	TGTGCCTTGGACAGTAATTCACCCCTCCACTTT	CALDSNSPLHF
TRBD2	.	TRBV9	TRBJ2-1	TGTGCCAGCAGCCCTAGCGGGAGGGCACACAATGAGCAGTTCTTC	CASSPSGRAHNEQFF
.	few	TRBV10-1	TRBJ2-4	TGCGCCAGCAGTGAGTTCAATAGGCTAGTGATGGGCAAAAACATTCAGTACTTC	CASSEFNRLVMGKNIQYF
TRBD2	.	TRBV5-6	TRBJ2-2	TGTGCCAGCAGCCCCTGGGGGCGGGAGGCCGGGGAGCTGTTTTTT	CASSPWGREAGELFF
.	.	TRBV9	TRBJ1-1	TGTGCCAGCCGGGAGGGGGAGAACACTGAAGCTTTCTTT	CASREGENTEAFF
.	.	TRBV19	TRBJ2-5	TGTGCCAGTAGCCCGCGCTGGGCTGAGACCCAGTACTTC	CASSPRWAETQYF
.	once	TRBV15	TRBJ1-4	TGTGCCACCAGCAGAGTAACCGTGCGCGGAAATGAAAAACTGTTTTTT	CATSRVTVRGNEKLFF
.	few	TRBV7-3	TRBJ1-3	TGTGCCAGCAGCCCAGGGCCAGGAAACACCATATATTTT	CASSPGPGNTIYF
TRBD2	once	TRBV7-3	TRBJ2-1	TGTGCCAGCAGCTTGGGACTAGCGGAGTACAATGAGCAGTTCTTC	CASSLGLAEYNEQFF
TRBD1	.	TRBV24-1	TRBJ1-5	TGTGCCACCAGTGATCCGGGACAGGGGTCGGGTTTGGGGAATCAGCCCCAGCATTTT	CATSDPGQGSGLGNQPQHF
TRBD2	.	TRBV7-3	TRBJ2-1	TGTGCCAGCAGCTTAATCTCCAGTCCTAGCGGGTCCTCATCCTACAATGAGCAGTTCTTC	CASSLISSPSGSSSYNEQFF
.	.	TRBV24-1	TRBJ1-4	TGTGCCACCAGTGATGGGGCCGCAACTAATGAAAAACTGTTTTTT	CATSDGAATNEKLFF
TRBD1	.	TRBV27	TRBJ1-2	TGTGCCAGCAGTCAGGGACAGGGGGCGGACTATGGCTACACCTTC	CASSQGQGADYGYTF
TRBD1	.	TRBV24-1	TRBJ2-3	TGTGCCACCAGTGATTGGACAGGGGCCCTGACGCGGCCCACAGATACGCAGTATTTT	CATSDWTGALTRPTDTQYF
.	.	TRBV4-1	TRBJ2-1	TGCGCCAGCAGCCACCTAGCTGGTGAGCAGTTCTTC	CASSHLAGEQFF
.	.	TRBV27	TRBJ2-1	TGTGCCAGCAGTCGCAACCTCGGCGGGAATGAGCAGTTCTTC	CASSRNLGGNEQFF
.	.	TRBV18	TRBJ2-5	TGTGCCAGCTCAACTGACAGTCAAGAGACCCAGTACTTC	CASSTDSQETQYF
TRBD2	.	TRBV5-1	TRBJ2-1	TGCGCCAGCAGCCTCCGGGCTAGCGGGAATAATGAGCAGTTCTTC	CASSLRASGNNEQFF
.	once	TRBV13	TRBJ1-2	TGTGCCAGCAGCCCCCTAGGCACCCCCGTCGATGGCTACACCTTC	CASSPLGTPVDGYTF
TRBD1	.	TRBV27	TRBJ1-6	TGTGCCAGCAGTATGACTACAGGGGCCCCCAGGGGTTCACCCCTCCACTTT	CASSMTTGAPRGSPLHF
.	once	TRBV29-1	TRBJ2-7	TGCAGTTGCTCTGACCGACAGACCTCCTACGAGCAGTACTTC	CSCSDRQTSYEQYF
TRBD1	.	TRBV13	TRBJ1-5	TGTGCCAGCAGCTATGGACAGGGAAATCAGCCCCAGCATTTT	CASSYGQGNQPQHF
.	.	TRBV18	TRBJ2-7	TGTGCCAGCTCACCCGCGCCATACGAGCAGTACTTC	CASSPAPYEQYF
TRBD2	.	TRBV11-2	TRBJ2-2	TGTGCCAGCAGCAAGCTAGCGGGAGATACCGGGGAGCTGTTTTTT	CASSKLAGDTGELFF
TRBD1	.	TRBV19	TRBJ2-7	TGTGCCACCGCGGACAGGGCCTACGAGCAGTACTTC	CATADRAYEQYF
TRBD2	few	TRBV5-1	TRBJ2-7	TGCGCCAGCAGCCCCTTAGCGGGAGGTCTCTCCTACGAGCAGTACTTC	CASSPLAGGLSYEQYF
TRBD1	.	TRBV30	TRBJ1-2	TGTGCCTGGAGGTTACCCCTCGGACAGGGGAATTTACGCGGCTACACCTTC	CAWRLPLGQGNLRGYTF
TRBD1	once	TRBV13	TRBJ1-6	TGTGCCAGCAGCTCACAGGGGGATAATTCACCCCTCCACTTT	CASSSQGDNSPLHF
.	.	TRBV12-5	TRBJ2-6	TGTGCTAGTGGCCTCCCGACAGGTTCTGGGTACGTCCTGACTTTC	CASGLPTGSGYVLTF
.	.	TRBV7-6	TRBJ2-1	TGTGCCAGCAGCCGAATTCCCTTAGCGAGCTATTACAATGAGCAGTTCTTC	CASSRIPLASYYNEQFF